This T cell receptor beta chain was recorded in a study of CD8+ T cells in alopecia areata. TCR sequencing used cDNA made by reverse transcription of extracted RNA. Using immunoSEQ multiplex PCR, the repertoire was profiled, and TCRdb retains in-frame clones only, with some absent. Of about 110,000 clones listed, 59% were seen once; the top ten hold around a fifth. Trimming removed 5 bases from V and 7 bases from J; junction bases left unmatched: 11. The length of the CDR3 is 15 residues. Germline lookup yields CDR1 MDHEN and CDR2 SYDVKM. This clone was picked up a small number of times. PBMCs served as the source from which CD4+ and CD8+ T cells were sorted.

The V and J genes are TRBV28 and TRBJ1-3; 7 bases are a match to TRBD1. The receptor comes from a human donor in good health. Specimen: CD8+ T cells sorted from blood. The CDR3 protein is CASSLLTGTGNTIYF. As DNA, the CDR3 is TGTGCCAGCAGTCTACTGACAGGGACGGGGAACACCATATATTTT.